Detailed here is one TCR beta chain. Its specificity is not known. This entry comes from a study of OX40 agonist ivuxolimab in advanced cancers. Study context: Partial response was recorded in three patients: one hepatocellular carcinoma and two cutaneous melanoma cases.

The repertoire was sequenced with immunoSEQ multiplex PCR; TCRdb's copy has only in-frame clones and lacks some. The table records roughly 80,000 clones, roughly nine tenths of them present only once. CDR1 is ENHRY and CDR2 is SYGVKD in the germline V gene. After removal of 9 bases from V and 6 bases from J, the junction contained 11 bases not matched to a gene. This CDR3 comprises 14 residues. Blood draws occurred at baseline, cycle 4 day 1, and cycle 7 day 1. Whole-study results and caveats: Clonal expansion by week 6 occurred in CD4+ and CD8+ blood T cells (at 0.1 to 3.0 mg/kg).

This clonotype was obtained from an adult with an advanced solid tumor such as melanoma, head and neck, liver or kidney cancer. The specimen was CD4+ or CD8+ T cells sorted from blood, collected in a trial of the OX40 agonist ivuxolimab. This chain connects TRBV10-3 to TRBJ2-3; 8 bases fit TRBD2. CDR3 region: CAINSGADMDTQYF. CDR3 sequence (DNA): TGTGCCATTAATAGCGGGGCCGACATGGATACGCAGTATTTT.